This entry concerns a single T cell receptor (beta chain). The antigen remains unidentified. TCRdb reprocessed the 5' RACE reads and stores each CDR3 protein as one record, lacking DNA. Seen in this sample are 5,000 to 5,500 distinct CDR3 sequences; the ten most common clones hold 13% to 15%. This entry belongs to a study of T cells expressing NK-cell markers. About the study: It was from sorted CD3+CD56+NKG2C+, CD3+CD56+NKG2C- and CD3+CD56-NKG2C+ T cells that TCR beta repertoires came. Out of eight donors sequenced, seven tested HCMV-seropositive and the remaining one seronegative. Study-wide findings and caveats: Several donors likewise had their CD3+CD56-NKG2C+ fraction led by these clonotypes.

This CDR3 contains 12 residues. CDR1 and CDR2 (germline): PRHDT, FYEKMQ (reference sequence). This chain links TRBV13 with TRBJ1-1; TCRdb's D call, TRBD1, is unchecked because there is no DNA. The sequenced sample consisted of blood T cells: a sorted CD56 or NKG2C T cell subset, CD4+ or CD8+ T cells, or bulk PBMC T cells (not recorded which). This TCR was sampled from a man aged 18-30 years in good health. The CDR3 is CASSNRPVEAFF.